One T cell receptor beta chain is described in this entry. Together with a sample-barcoded 5' primer, a J-beta primer mix was included in a second PCR lasting about 6 to 11 cycles. Each cDNA molecule received a tag from a template-switch adaptor that had 12 random nucleotides. One entry per CDR3 protein, called by TCRdb with MiXCR from the 5' RACE reads. The top ten hold roughly 25% of the sample, which has fewer than 700,000 distinct CDR3 sequences, roughly 48% seen once. This record belongs to a study of blood T cells in healthy people across ages. Germline assignment: CDR1 ENHRY and CDR2 SYGVKD. V was clipped by 5 bases and J by 6 bases, with 11 bases between them. CDR3 length: 12 amino acids.

The chain uses TRBV10-3 and TRBJ2-7; the D is unclear. This clonotype originated in a man of 80 years or more in good health. The sample consisted of blood. DNA for the CDR3: TGTGCCATCAGTCCTCCCGAAAGCGAGCAGTACTTC. Protein product: CAISPPESEQYF.